These T cell receptor beta chains were read from a single sample in a study of blood T cell repertoires in COVID-19. The method was immunoSEQ multiplex PCR; TCRdb's version includes in-frame clones alone and lacks a portion of them. The profile shows around 76,000 clones, around 91% of them singletons. The sequenced material came from peripheral blood. The receptors stem from a human donor in a cohort sampled during active COVID-19. CDR3s include the opening cysteine and the closing phenylalanine or tryptophan. The D gene is left open where the match is weak. Some rows mark clone size as missing; the rest say once, few, many or name a class of expanded clone.

>NA|TRBJ2-6|NA|TRBV6-6
TGTGCCAGCTTTGATCCCCCAGGAGGGGCCAACGTCCTGACTTTC
CASFDPPGGANVLTF
>NA|TRBJ1-4|NA|TRBV30
TGTGCCTGGAGTACCCAAAACAGGGATTCTAATGAAAAACTGTTTTTT
CAWSTQNRDSNEKLFF
>NA|TRBJ1-2|NA|TRBV7-9
TGTGCCAGCACCAAGACGGACAGATACTATGGCTACACCTTC
CASTKTDRYYGYTF
>NA|TRBJ2-2|NA|TRBV15
TGTGCCACCAGCAGAAAACAGAACACCGGGGAGCTGTTTTTT
CATSRKQNTGELFF
>NA|TRBJ2-3|once|TRBV18
TGTGCCAGCTCACCAGAGGCAGGGAGCACAGATACGCAGTATTTT
CASSPEAGSTDTQYF
>NA|TRBJ2-2|NA|TRBV6-5
TGTGCCAGCAGCCGACAAGGGGAAACCGGGGAGCTGTTTTTT
CASSRQGETGELFF
>NA|TRBJ2-2|NA|TRBV3-1/TRBV3-2
TGTGCCAGCAGCCTTGGGGGCTCCAACACCGGGGAGCTGTTTTTT
CASSLGGSNTGELFF
>NA|TRBJ2-2|NA|TRBV7-7
TGTGCCAGCAGCCCCCGTTACGGGGACACCGGGGAGCTGTTTTTT
CASSPRYGDTGELFF
>NA|TRBJ1-4|NA|TRBV7-8
TGTGCCAGCAGCTTACAGGGAGGACAAACTAATGAAAAACTGTTTTTT
CASSLQGGQTNEKLFF
>NA|TRBJ1-2|NA|TRBV6-5
TGTGCCAGCCGGACAAGTATGGCTGGCTACACCTTC
CASRTSMAGYTF
>TRBD1|TRBJ2-6|few|TRBV4-2
TGTGCCAGCAGCCAACGTACCGGGACAGGGGGCGTCACTGGGGCCAACGTCCTGACTTTC
CASSQRTGTGGVTGANVLTF
>NA|TRBJ1-2|NA|TRBV29-1
TGCAGCGTGAGGGGGGGTGGCTACACCTTC
CSVRGGGYTF
>TRBD2|TRBJ2-3|NA|TRBV29-1
TGCACTCAGCGGGGACTCACAGATACGCAGTATTTT
CTQRGLTDTQYF
>TRBD2|TRBJ2-1|NA|TRBV5-4
TGTGCCAGCAGCTTTAGCGGGGGATATCTCGTAAAATACTACAATGAGCAGTTCTTC
CASSFSGGYLVKYYNEQFF
>TRBD1|TRBJ2-3|NA|TRBV5-6
TGTGCCAGCAGACCCCGGGACAGGGGCCCAGATACGCAGTATTTT
CASRPRDRGPDTQYF
>TRBD1|TRBJ1-6|NA|TRBV2
TGTGCCAGCAGTGAAGGGACAGGGAATTCACCCCTCCACTTT
CASSEGTGNSPLHF
>NA|TRBJ1-2|NA|TRBV9
TGTGCCAGCAGCCCTAGCTACACCTTC
CASSPSYTF
>NA|TRBJ1-2|NA|TRBV11-2
TGTGCCAGCAGCCCGCAAACAGGGTACTATGGCTACACCTTC
CASSPQTGYYGYTF
>NA|TRBJ1-2|few|TRBV5-1
TGCGCCAGCAGATCGGACAGCCGGAAAGGCTACACCTTC
CASRSDSRKGYTF
>NA|TRBJ1-6|few|TRBV7-9
TGTGCCAGCAGCTGGCCCGGGGAGGGCTATAATTCACCCCTCCACTTT
CASSWPGEGYNSPLHF
>TRBD1|TRBJ2-7|NA|TRBV7-9
TGTGCCAGCAGCTCCGAGGGGGCCTCCTACGAGCAGTACTTC
CASSSEGASYEQYF
>NA|TRBJ1-5|NA|TRBV9
TGTGCCAGCAGCACGACAGATAGCAATCAGCCCCAGCATTTT
CASSTTDSNQPQHF
>NA|TRBJ1-3|once|TRBV6-2/TRBV6-3
TGTGCCAGCAGTTCGAGCCTCTCTGGAAACACCATATATTTT
CASSSSLSGNTIYF
>TRBD1|TRBJ2-7|NA|TRBV6-2/TRBV6-3
TGTGCCAGCAGTTACTCCCAGGACAGGGGGGCGACCTACGAGCAGTACTTC
CASSYSQDRGATYEQYF
>NA|TRBJ2-3|NA|TRBV3-1/TRBV3-2
TGTGCCAGCAGCCCCATAGCGACAGATACGCAGTATTTT
CASSPIATDTQYF
>NA|TRBJ2-7|NA|TRBV14
TGTGCCAGCAGCCAAGATTGGCAGGGATCCTACGAGCAGTACTTC
CASSQDWQGSYEQYF